These 12 T cell receptor beta chains were all obtained from the same sample, sequenced in a study of blood T cell repertoires in COVID-19. Clones were sequenced by immunoSEQ multiplex PCR, and TCRdb holds only the in-frame ones, with some missing. The top ten hold approximately 4% of the sample, which has about 60,000 clones, 80% to 90% seen once. Sequencing was done on a sample of PBMCs or T cells enriched from blood (not recorded which). Source of these receptors: a woman between 35 and 50 years old with acute COVID-19.

This sequence joins TRBV5-6 and TRBJ1-6; TRBD1 agrees at 8 bases. Germline CDR1 SGHDT, CDR2 YYEEEE. V dropped 2 bases and J dropped 9; count of bases not matched to a gene: 10. The CDR3 is 16 residues long. The CDR3 DNA is TGTGCCAGCAGCTTATCCGGGACAGGCGACGGTTCACCCCTCCACTTT. Its translation is CASSLSGTGDGSPLHF.

This chain joins TRBV27 and TRBJ2-3, with a weak D call TRBD2 (5 bases). Germline V gene data show CDR1 as MNHEY and CDR2 as SMNVEV (reference sequence). This CDR3 contains 15 residues. V was pared by 1 base and J by 2 bases, with 10 bases between. CDR3 nucleotides: TGTGCCAGCAGTTTATTAGCGAGGTACACAGATACGCAGTATTTT. Translated: CASSLLARYTDTQYF.

This clone was seen a handful of times. The rearrangement links TRBV3-1 (or the pseudogene TRBV3-2) to TRBJ1-1; 8 positions agree with TRBD1. The length of the CDR3 is 13 residues. The germline V gene encodes CDR1 LGHDT and CDR2 YNNKEL (reference sequence). After removal of 4 bases from V and 8 bases from J, the junction contained 6 bases not matched to a gene. The chain's CDR3 is CASSRGTGLEAFF. CDR3 in DNA: TGTGCCAGCAGCCGGGGGACAGGCCTAGAAGCTTTCTTT.

The V call is TRBV4-1, the J call TRBJ2-1; no reliable D call. This CDR3 has 15 residues. The germline CDR1 and CDR2 sequences are MGHRA and YSYEKL. Trimming removed 1 base at V and 10 bases at J, with 17 bases between. The CDR3 DNA reads TGCGCCAGCAGCCAAGTCCCTGCCGGAGTACGAGAGCAGTTCTTC. Amino acid sequence: CASSQVPAGVREQFF.

The V call is TRBV5-1, the J call TRBJ2-7; tentative D call: TRBD2 (6 bases). The CDR3 totals 14 residues. CDR1 is SGHRS and CDR2 is YFSETQ in the germline V gene. Trimming removed 0 bases at V and 3 bases at J, with 10 bases between. This CDR3 reads CASSLGDLCYEQYV. CDR3 DNA: TGCGCCAGCAGCTTGGGGGACTTATGCTACGAGCAGTACGTC.

The CDR3 DNA reads TGCGCCAGCAGAACAGGGGCCGGTACTGAAGCTTTCTTT. This translates into CASRTGAGTEAFF. The chain joins TRBV10-1 to TRBJ1-1, with 7 bases lining up with TRBD1. The CDR3 loop spans 13 amino acids. CDR1 and CDR2 from the germline V gene are WNHNN and SYGVQD (reference sequence). After removal of 6 bases from V and 5 bases from J, the junction contained 6 bases not matched to a gene.

The chain links TRBV28 to TRBJ1-2; D call uncertain. Germline CDR1 and CDR2: MDHEN and SYDVKM. V shed 5 bases and J shed 8 bases, with 15 bases lying between them. This CDR3 is 13 amino acids long. CDR3 coding DNA: TGTGCCAGCAGTCACGGGGAGGCGGGAGGCTACACCTTC. It specifies CASSHGEAGGYTF.

The CDR3 is CASSRRGSYGYTF. In nucleotides, the CDR3 is TGTGCCAGCAGTCGGCGGGGAAGCTATGGCTACACCTTC. The genes are TRBV2 and TRBJ1-2, with D unresolved. The CDR3 is 13 residues long. The V gene's germline CDR1 is SNHLY and CDR2 FYNNEI. V dropped 5 bases and J dropped 4 bases, with 11 bases sitting between them. The full variable domain, rest sourced from reference TRBV2 and TRBJ1-2, is EPEVTQTPSHQVTQMGQEVILRCVPISNHLYFYWYRQILGQKVEFLVSFYNNEISEKSEIFDDQFSVERPDGSNFTLKIRSTKLEDSAMYFCASSRRGSYGYTFGSGTRLTVV.

This chain links TRBV5-8 with TRBJ1-3; weak D call: TRBD1 (5 bases). Per germline, CDR1 SGHTS and CDR2 YDEGEE. V was shortened by 1 base and J by 4 bases, with 12 bases between the two germline ends. The length of the CDR3 is 15 residues. CDR3 sequence reads: CASSLWKGIGNTIYF. DNA for the CDR3: TGTGCCAGCAGCTTGTGGAAGGGGATCGGAAACACCATATATTTT.

The chain uses TRBV4-1 and TRBJ1-6; 9 bases align to TRBD1. V lost 1 base, J lost 7 bases, and 5 bases stayed unmatched. Germline V gene data show CDR1 as MGHRA and CDR2 as YSYEKL. CDR3 length equals 16 residues. The CDR3 DNA reads as TGCGCCAGCAGCCAAGGACCGACAGGGGGGAATTCACCCCTCCACTTT. Translated: CASSQGPTGGNSPLHF.

V usage is TRBV5-1 and J usage is TRBJ2-3; 8 bases match TRBD2. From germline, CDR1 is SGHRS and CDR2 YFSETQ. After removal of 0 bases from V and 8 bases from J, the junction contained 11 bases not matched to a gene. This CDR3 region has 16 residues. The CDR3 spells CASSLEGSGVGGTQYF. CDR3 coding DNA: TGCGCCAGCAGCTTGGAAGGTAGCGGGGTTGGGGGTACGCAGTATTTT.

This rearrangement joins TRBV5-6 to TRBJ1-2; 11 bases agree with TRBD1. The CDR3 is made up of 16 amino acids. Germline V gene lookup returns CDR1 SGHDT and CDR2 YYEEEE. Germline trimming cut 0 bases from V and 4 bases from J; bases unmatched to any gene: 5. CDR3: CASSLAGTGGIYGYTF. The DNA for the CDR3 is TGTGCCAGCAGCTTGGCCGGGACAGGGGGGATCTATGGCTACACCTTC.